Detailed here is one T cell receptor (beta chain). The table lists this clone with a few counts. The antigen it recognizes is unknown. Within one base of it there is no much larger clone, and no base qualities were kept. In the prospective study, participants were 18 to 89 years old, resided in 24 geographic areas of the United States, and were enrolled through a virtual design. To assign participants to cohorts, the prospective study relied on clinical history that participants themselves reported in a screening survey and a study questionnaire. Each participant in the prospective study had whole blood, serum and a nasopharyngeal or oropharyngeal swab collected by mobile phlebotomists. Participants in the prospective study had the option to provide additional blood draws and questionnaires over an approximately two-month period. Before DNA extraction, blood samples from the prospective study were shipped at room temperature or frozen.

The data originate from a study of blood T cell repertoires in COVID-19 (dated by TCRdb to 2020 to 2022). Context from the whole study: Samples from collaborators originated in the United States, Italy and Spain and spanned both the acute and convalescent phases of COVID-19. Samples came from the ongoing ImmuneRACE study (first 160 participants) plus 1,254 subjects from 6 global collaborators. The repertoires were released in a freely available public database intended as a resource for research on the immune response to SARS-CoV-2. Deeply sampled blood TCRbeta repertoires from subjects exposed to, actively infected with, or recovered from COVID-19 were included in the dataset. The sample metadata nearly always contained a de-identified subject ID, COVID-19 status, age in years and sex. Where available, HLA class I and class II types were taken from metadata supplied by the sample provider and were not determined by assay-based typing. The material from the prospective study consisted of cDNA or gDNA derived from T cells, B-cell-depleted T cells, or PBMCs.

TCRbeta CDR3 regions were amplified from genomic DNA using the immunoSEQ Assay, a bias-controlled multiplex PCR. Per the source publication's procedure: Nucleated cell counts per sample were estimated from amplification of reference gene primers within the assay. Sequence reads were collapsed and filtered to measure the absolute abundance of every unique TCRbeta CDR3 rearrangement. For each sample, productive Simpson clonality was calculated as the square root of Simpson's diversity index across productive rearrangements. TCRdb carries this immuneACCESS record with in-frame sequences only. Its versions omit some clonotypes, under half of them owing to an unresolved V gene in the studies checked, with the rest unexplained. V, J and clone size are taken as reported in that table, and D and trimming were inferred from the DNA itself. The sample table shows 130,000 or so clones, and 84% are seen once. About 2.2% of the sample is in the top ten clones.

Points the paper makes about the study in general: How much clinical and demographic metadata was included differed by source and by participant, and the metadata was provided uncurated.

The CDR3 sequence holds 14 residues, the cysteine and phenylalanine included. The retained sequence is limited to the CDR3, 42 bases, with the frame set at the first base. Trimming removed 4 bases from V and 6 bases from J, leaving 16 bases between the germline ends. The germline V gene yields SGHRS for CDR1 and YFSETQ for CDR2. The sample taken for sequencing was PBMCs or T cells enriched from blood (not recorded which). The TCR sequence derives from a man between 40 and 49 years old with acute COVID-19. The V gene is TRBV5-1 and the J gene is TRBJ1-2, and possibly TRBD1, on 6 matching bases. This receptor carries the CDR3 CASSGGHYGDGYTF. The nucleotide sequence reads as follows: TGCGCCAGCAGCGGGGGACACTATGGAGATGGCTACACCTTC.